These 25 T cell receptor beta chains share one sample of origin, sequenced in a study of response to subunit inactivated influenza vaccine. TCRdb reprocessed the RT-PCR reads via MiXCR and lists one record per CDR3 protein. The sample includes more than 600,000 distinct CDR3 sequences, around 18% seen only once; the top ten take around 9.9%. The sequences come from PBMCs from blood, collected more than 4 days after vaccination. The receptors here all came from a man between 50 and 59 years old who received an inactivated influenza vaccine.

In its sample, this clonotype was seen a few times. The DNA of the CDR3 is TGTGCCAGCTCCAAGGGTCTCGGGGAGCAGTTCTTC. It codes for CASSKGLGEQFF. The chain combines TRBV5-6 with TRBJ2-1; no firm D call. Between the trimmed V and J ends, which lost 7 bases and 10 bases, there was a span of 15 bases. Germline V CDR1 and CDR2: SGHDT, YYEEEE. The CDR3 runs 12 residues.

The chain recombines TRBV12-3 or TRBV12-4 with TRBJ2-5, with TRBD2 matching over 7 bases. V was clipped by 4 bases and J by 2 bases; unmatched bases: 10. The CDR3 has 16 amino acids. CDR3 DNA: TGTGCCAGCAGTTCCACCGATAGCGGGTCGCAAGAGACCCAGTACTTC. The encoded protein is CASSSTDSGSQETQYF.

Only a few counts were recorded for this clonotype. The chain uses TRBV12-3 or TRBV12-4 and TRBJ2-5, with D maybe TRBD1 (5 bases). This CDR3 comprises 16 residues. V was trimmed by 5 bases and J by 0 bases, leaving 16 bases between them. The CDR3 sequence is CASSPHPRQNQETQYF. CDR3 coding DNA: TGTGCCAGCAGTCCCCACCCAAGACAGAACCAAGAGACCCAGTACTTC.

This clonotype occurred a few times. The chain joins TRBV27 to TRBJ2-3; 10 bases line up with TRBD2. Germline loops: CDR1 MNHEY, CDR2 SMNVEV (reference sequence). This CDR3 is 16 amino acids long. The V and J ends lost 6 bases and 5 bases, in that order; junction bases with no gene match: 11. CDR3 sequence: CASRGGSGRILDTQYF. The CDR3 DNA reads TGTGCCAGCAGGGGGGGTAGCGGGAGGATTCTAGATACGCAGTATTTT.

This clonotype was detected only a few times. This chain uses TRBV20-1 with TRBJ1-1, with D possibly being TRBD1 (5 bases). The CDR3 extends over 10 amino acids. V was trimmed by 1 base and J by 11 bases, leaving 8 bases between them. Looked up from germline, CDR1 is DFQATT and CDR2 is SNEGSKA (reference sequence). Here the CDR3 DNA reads TGCAGTGCTAGAGTCCGGGGGGCTTTCTTT. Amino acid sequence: CSARVRGAFF.

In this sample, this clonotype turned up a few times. In DNA, the CDR3 is TGTGCCAGCAGTTTAGAGGGGGCCCGAAAATCCCCTGCCGTAGAGCAGCCCCAGCATTTT. Translating gives CASSLEGARKSPAVEQPQHF. The rearrangement joins TRBV12-3 or TRBV12-4 to TRBJ1-5; TRBD1 aligns across 7 bases. Trimming cost V 1 base and J 7 bases; bases outside gene matches: 22. The CDR3 extends over 20 amino acids.

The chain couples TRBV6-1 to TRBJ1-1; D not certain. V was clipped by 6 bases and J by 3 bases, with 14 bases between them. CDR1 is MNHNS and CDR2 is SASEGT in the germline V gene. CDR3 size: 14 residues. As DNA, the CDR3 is TGTGCCAGCAGCCAGGCGGGGAGCGACACTGAAGCTTTCTTT. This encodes CASSQAGSDTEAFF.

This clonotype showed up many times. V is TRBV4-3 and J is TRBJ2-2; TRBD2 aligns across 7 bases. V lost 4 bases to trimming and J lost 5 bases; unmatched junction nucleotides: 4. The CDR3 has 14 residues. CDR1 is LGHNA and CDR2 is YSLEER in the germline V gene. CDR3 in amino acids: CASSPGGSTGELFF. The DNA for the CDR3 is TGCGCCAGCAGCCCCGGGGGGAGTACCGGGGAGCTGTTTTTT.

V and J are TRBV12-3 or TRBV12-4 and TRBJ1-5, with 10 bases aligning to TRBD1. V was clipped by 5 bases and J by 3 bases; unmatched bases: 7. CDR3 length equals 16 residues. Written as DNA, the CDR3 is TGTGCCAGCAGTCCAGACGACAGGGGGCACAATCAGCCCCAGCATTTT. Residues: CASSPDDRGHNQPQHF.

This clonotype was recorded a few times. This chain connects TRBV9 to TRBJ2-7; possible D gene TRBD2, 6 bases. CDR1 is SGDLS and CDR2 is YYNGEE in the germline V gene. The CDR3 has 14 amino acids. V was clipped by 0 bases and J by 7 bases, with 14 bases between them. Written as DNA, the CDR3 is TGTGCCAGCAGCGTAGGCCGGGACTGGAAAGAGCAGTACTTC. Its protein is CASSVGRDWKEQYF.

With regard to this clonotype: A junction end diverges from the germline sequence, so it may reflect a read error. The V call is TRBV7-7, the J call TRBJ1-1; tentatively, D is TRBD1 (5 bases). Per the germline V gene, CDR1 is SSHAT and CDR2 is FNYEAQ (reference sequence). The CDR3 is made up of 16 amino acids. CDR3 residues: CASSKNLGQTNTEAFF. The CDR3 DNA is TGTGCTAGCAGCAAAAACCTCGGACAAACGAACACTGAAGCTTTCTTT. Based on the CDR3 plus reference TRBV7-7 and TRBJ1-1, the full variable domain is GAGVSQSPRYKVTKRGQDVTLRCDPISSHATLYWYQQALGQGPEFLTYFNYEAQPDKSGLPSDRFSAERPEGSISTLTIQRTEQRDSAMYRCASSKNLGQTNTEAFFGQGTRLTVV.

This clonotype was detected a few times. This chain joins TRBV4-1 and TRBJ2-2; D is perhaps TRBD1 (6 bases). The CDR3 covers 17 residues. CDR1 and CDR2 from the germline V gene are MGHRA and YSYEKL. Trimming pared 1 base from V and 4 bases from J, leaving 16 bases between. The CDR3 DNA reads TGCGCCAGCAGCCAAGTCGTACAGGGCCTAGGCACCGGGGAGCTGTTTTTT. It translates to CASSQVVQGLGTGELFF.

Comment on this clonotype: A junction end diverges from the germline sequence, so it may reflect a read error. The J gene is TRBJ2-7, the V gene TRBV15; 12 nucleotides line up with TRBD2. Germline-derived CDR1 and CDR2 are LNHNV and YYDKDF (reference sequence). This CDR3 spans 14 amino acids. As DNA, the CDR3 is TGTGCCACCAGCCAACGGACTAGCGGGGACAACCTTCTCTTC. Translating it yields CATSQRTSGDNLLF.

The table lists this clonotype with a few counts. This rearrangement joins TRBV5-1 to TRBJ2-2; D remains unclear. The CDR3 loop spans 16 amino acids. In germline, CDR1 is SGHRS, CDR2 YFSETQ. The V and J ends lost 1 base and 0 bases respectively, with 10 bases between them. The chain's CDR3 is CASSLQRPTNTGELFF. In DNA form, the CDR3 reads TGCGCCAGCAGCTTGCAGCGACCAACGAACACCGGGGAGCTGTTTTTT.

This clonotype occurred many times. CDR3 bases: TGCAGTGCTAGGGGAGGAGGAGGTGACACTGAAGCTTTCTTT. As protein: CSARGGGGDTEAFF. The J gene is TRBJ1-1, the V gene TRBV20-1, with D hard to call. Germline V gene data show CDR1 as DFQATT and CDR2 as SNEGSKA (reference sequence). This CDR3 is 14 amino acids long. The V gene lost 3 bases and the J gene lost 3 bases, with 14 bases spanning the gap.

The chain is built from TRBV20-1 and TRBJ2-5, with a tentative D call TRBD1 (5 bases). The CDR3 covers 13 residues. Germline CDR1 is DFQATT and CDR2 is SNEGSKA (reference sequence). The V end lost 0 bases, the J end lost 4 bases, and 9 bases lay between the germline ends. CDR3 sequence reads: CSARDGAAETQYF. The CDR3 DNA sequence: TGCAGTGCTAGAGATGGGGCAGCAGAGACCCAGTACTTC.

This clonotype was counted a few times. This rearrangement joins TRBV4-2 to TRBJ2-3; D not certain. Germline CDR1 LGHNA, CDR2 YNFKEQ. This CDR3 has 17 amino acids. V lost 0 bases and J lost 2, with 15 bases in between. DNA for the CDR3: TGTGCCAGCAGCCAAGATGTCGGACCACTAACCACAGATACGCAGTATTTT. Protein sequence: CASSQDVGPLTTDTQYF.

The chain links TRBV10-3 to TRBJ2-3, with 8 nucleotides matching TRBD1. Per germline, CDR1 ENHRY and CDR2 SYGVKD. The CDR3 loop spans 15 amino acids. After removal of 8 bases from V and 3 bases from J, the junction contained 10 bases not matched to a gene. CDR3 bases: TGTGCCATCGGACTCCGGACAGGGAGTACAGATACGCAGTATTTT. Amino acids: CAIGLRTGSTDTQYF.

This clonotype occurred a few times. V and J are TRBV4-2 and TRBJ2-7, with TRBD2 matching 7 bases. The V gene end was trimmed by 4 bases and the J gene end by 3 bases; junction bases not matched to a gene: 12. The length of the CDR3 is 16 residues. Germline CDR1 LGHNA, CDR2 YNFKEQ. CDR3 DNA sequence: TGTGCCAGCAGCCCCACTAACGGACTAGAAGGCTACGAGCAGTACTTC. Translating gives CASSPTNGLEGYEQYF.

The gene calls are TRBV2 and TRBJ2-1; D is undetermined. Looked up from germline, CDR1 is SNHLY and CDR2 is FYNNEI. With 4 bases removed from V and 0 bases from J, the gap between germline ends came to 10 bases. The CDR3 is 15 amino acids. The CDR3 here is CASSVEGFSYNEQFF. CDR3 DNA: TGTGCCAGCAGTGTCGAAGGATTCTCCTACAATGAGCAGTTCTTC. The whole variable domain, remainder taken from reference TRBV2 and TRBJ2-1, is EPEVTQTPSHQVTQMGQEVILRCVPISNHLYFYWYRQILGQKVEFLVSFYNNEISEKSEIFDDQFSVERPDGSNFTLKIRSTKLEDSAMYFCASSVEGFSYNEQFFGPGTRLTVL.

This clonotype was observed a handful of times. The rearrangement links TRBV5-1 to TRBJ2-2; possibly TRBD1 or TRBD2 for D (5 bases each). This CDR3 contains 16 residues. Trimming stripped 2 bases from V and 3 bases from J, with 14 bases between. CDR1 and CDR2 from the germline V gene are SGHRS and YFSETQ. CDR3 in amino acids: CASSFPGSADTGELFF. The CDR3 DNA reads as TGCGCCAGCAGCTTCCCAGGGAGTGCCGACACCGGGGAGCTGTTTTTT. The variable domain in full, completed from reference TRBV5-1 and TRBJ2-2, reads KAGVTQTPRYLIKTRGQQVTLSCSPISGHRSVSWYQQTPGQGLQFLFEYFSETQRNKGNFPGRFSGRQFSNSRSEMNVSTLELGDSALYLCASSFPGSADTGELFFGEGSRLTVL.

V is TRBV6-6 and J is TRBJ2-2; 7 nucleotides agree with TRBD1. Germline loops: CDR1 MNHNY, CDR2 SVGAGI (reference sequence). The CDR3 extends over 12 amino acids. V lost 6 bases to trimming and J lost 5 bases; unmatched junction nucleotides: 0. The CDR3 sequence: CASRQGTGELFF. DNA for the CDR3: TGTGCCAGCAGACAGGGGACCGGGGAGCTGTTTTTT.

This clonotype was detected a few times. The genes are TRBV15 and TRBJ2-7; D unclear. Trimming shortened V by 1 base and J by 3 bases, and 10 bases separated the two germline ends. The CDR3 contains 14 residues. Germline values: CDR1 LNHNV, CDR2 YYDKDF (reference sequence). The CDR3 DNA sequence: TGTGCCACCAGCAGAGTGGTCCAAGACTACGAGCAGTACTTC. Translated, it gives CATSRVVQDYEQYF.

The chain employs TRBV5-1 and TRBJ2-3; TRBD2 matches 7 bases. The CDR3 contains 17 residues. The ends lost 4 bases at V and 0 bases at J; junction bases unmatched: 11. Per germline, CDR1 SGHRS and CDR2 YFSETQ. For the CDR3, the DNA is TGCGCCAGCAGCGGAGGAGTCGGGGGGTATAGCACAGATACGCAGTATTTT. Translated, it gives CASSGGVGGYSTDTQYF. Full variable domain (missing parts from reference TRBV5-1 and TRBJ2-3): KAGVTQTPRYLIKTRGQQVTLSCSPISGHRSVSWYQQTPGQGLQFLFEYFSETQRNKGNFPGRFSGRQFSNSRSEMNVSTLELGDSALYLCASSGGVGGYSTDTQYFGPGTRLTVL.

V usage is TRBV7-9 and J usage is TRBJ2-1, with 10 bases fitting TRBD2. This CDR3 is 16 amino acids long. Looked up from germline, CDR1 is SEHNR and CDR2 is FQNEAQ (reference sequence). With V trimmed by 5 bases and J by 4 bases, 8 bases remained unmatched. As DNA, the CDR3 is TGTGCCAGCAGCCCCCCGGGACTAGCGAAATACAATGAGCAGTTCTTC. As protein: CASSPPGLAKYNEQFF.